Shown below are 14 T cell receptor beta chains from a single sample sequenced in a study of blood T cell repertoires in COVID-19. Some clones are missing from TCRdb's copy, which holds only in-frame ones; the method was immunoSEQ multiplex PCR. The sample includes roughly 190,000 clones, about 85% of them seen just once. The sample consisted of peripheral blood. The receptors were gathered from a woman over 75 in a cohort sampled during active or convalescent COVID-19.

The J gene is TRBJ2-1, the V gene TRBV28, with D perhaps matching TRBD1 (5 bases). This CDR3 is 14 amino acids long. Germline CDR1 MDHEN, CDR2 SYDVKM. Trimming cost V 5 bases and J 5 bases, with 13 bases left between them. CDR3 coding DNA: TGTGCCAGCAGTCCACTGGGGCTGGACAATGAGCAGTTCTTC. It translates to CASSPLGLDNEQFF.

The chain recombines TRBV12-3 or TRBV12-4 with TRBJ1-4; D is unresolved. Trimming stripped 0 bases from V and 8 bases from J, with 4 bases between. The CDR3 runs to 12 residues. CDR3 region: CASSLAREKLFF. CDR3 DNA: TGTGCCAGCAGTTTAGCGAGGGAAAAACTGTTTTTT.

The genes are TRBV28 and TRBJ1-5; D is perhaps TRBD1 (5 bases). Germline-derived CDR1 and CDR2 are MDHEN and SYDVKM. V gave up 11 bases and J gave up 4 bases, with 12 bases separating them. The CDR3 sequence is 12 residues long. In nucleotides, the CDR3 is TGTGCCGGCGGGGCAGGGAATCAGCCCCAGCATTTT. Its protein product is CAGGAGNQPQHF.

The genes are TRBV15 and TRBJ2-1; D may be TRBD2 (5 bases). The length of the CDR3 is 15 residues. V was clipped by 3 bases and J by 2 bases, with 11 bases between them. Germline V gives CDR1 LNHNV, CDR2 YYDKDF (reference sequence). In DNA form, the CDR3 reads TGTGCCACCAGCAGTCTACTAGGGCCCTACAATGAGCAGTTCTTC. Translating it yields CATSSLLGPYNEQFF.

The chain uses TRBV27 and TRBJ1-2, with 7 bases matching TRBD1. CDR1 is MNHEY and CDR2 is SMNVEV in the germline V gene (reference sequence). This CDR3 contains 20 residues. The ends lost 4 bases at V and 0 bases at J; junction bases unmatched: 20. This CDR3 is CASSSGLLPGQTTTNYGYTF. CDR3 DNA sequence: TGTGCCAGCAGTTCGGGGCTATTACCGGGACAGACAACAACTAACTATGGCTACACCTTC.

The rearrangement links TRBV5-4 to TRBJ1-1; 7 nucleotides agree with TRBD1. Germline assignment: CDR1 SGHNT and CDR2 YYREEE (reference sequence). The V and J ends lost 4 bases and 0 bases, in that order; junction bases with no gene match: 6. CDR3 length: 15 amino acids. This CDR3 is CASSPTTGVNTEAFF. The CDR3 region has the DNA TGTGCCAGCAGCCCAACTACAGGGGTGAACACTGAAGCTTTCTTT.

The rearrangement links TRBV6-5 to TRBJ1-1; possible D gene TRBD1, 6 bases. The CDR3 is made up of 14 amino acids. Germline CDR1 MNHEY, CDR2 SVGAGI. V lost 6 bases and J lost 3, with 14 bases in between. CDR3 residues: CASRKYRDHTEAFF. The CDR3 DNA sequence: TGTGCCAGCAGAAAATACAGGGATCACACTGAAGCTTTCTTT.

The rearrangement joins TRBV11-2 to TRBJ1-1, with D possibly being TRBD1 (5 bases). Germline V CDR1 and CDR2: SGHAT, FQNNGV. V was shortened by 3 bases and J by 4 bases, with 12 bases between the two germline ends. The CDR3 extends over 14 amino acids. Here the CDR3 reads CASSLTERGTEAFF. CDR3 DNA: TGTGCCAGCAGCTTGACAGAGCGGGGCACTGAAGCTTTCTTT.

The chain joins TRBV5-5 to TRBJ2-7; D possibly corresponds to TRBD2 (6 bases). The CDR3 loop spans 15 amino acids. The V gene lost 0 bases and the J gene lost 4 bases, with 14 bases spanning the gap. Germline-derived CDR1 and CDR2 are SGHKS and YYEKEE (reference sequence). CDR3 loop: CASSLVGQEGYEQYV. The CDR3 DNA reads as TGTGCCAGCAGCTTGGTAGGCCAGGAGGGGTACGAGCAGTACGTC.

J is TRBJ2-7 and V is TRBV9, with 8 bases identical to TRBD2. The CDR3 is made up of 16 amino acids. Looked up from germline, CDR1 is SGDLS and CDR2 is YYNGEE. With V trimmed by 3 bases and J by 3 bases, 11 bases remained unmatched. The CDR3 DNA sequence: TGTGCCAGCAGCGCATTAGGACTAGCCGGAGACTACGAGCAGTACGTC. This translates into CASSALGLAGDYEQYV.

The chain joins TRBV30 to TRBJ1-5, with D perhaps TRBD1 (6 bases). V shed 3 bases and J shed 11 bases, with 11 bases lying between them. The CDR3 is 11 residues long. Germline V gene data show CDR1 as GTSNPN and CDR2 as SVGIG (reference sequence). The CDR3 bases are TGTGCCTGGAGCCAGGGGAAATCCCAGCATTTT. It codes for CAWSQGKSQHF.

At least ten counts were recorded for this clone. This chain links TRBV3-1 (or the pseudogene TRBV3-2) with TRBJ1-6, with 8 bases that match TRBD1. The CDR3 runs to 19 residues. With 6 bases clipped from V and 0 bases from J, the junction kept 13 bases outside the gene matches. The V gene's germline CDR1 is LGHDT and CDR2 YNNKEL (reference sequence). CDR3 loop: CASRKVFGQGSSYNSPLHF. The CDR3 coding sequence is TGTGCCAGCAGAAAAGTTTTTGGACAGGGAAGCTCCTATAATTCACCCCTCCACTTT.

The rearrangement links TRBV4-1 to TRBJ2-1, with 9 bases fitting TRBD2. The germline V gene has CDR1 MGHRA and CDR2 YSYEKL. The junction had 5 bases not matched to a gene; V was cut back by 1 base and J by 7 bases. The CDR3 consists of 15 residues. CDR3 residues: CASSQVAGVRNEQFF. The CDR3 DNA is TGCGCCAGCAGCCAAGTAGCGGGAGTCCGGAATGAGCAGTTCTTC.

This chain links TRBV6-2 or TRBV6-3 with TRBJ1-6; perhaps TRBD1 as D (5 bases). V was shortened by 2 bases and J by 5 bases, with 16 bases between the two germline ends. CDR3 size: 17 residues. Germline lookup yields CDR1 MNHEY and CDR2 SVGEGT. The CDR3 nucleotides read TGTGCCAGCAGTTACCCCGGGACTGGGGGTCATAATTCACCCCTCCACTTT. Protein product: CASSYPGTGGHNSPLHF.